The 29 T cell receptor beta chains presented below share a single source sample, sequenced in a study of shared clonotypes between healthy human individuals. Repertoires were generated with immunoSEQ multiplex PCR, while TCRdb's copy carries only in-frame clones and drops some. The sample comprises about 1,500,000 clones, about 96% of which are singletons, and 0.95% to 1.5% rests with the top ten. The specimen was naive CD4+ T cells sorted from blood. Regarding subset: CD45RA+ positively selected. These receptors came from a man under 40 in good health.

The chain has TRBV14 and TRBJ2-7, with 8 bases that match TRBD2. V trimming: 2 bases; J trimming: 6 bases; junction bases outside the gene matches: 12. The CDR3 loop spans 16 amino acids. Looked up from germline, CDR1 is SGHDN and CDR2 is FVKESK. The CDR3 reads CASSQRTGTRGSEQYF. CDR3 nucleotides: TGTGCCAGCAGCCAACGCACCGGGACTAGGGGGAGCGAGCAGTACTTC. Based on the CDR3 plus reference TRBV14 and TRBJ2-7, the full variable domain is EAGVTQFPSHSVIEKGQTVTLRCDPISGHDNLYWYRRVMGKEIKFLLHFVKESKQDESGMPNNRFLAERTGGTYSTLKVQPAELEDSGVYFCASSQRTGTRGSEQYFGPGTRLTVT.

Remarks on this clone: Within the sample, other DNA sequences also encode this same CDR3. V gene TRBV10-3 combines with J gene TRBJ1-5; 7 bases are shared with TRBD1. CDR3 length: 14 amino acids. Unmatched junction bases numbered 2, after V lost 4 bases and J lost 2 bases. Per germline, CDR1 ENHRY and CDR2 SYGVKD. CDR3 sequence (DNA): TGTGCCATCAGTGGAACAGGGGGCAATCAGCCCCAGCATTTT. Translating it yields CAISGTGGNQPQHF.

In DNA, the CDR3 is TGTGCCAGCCACGGAGGGGGGCCCGAGCAGTACTTC. Protein sequence: CASHGGGPEQYF. The chain combines TRBV19 with TRBJ2-7, with D perhaps given as TRBD1 or TRBD2 (6 bases each). V was trimmed by 9 bases and J by 6 bases, leaving 15 bases between them. Per the germline V gene, CDR1 is LNHDA and CDR2 is SQIVND (reference sequence). This CDR3 is 12 amino acids long.

The genes are TRBV10-3 and TRBJ2-7, with 10 bases fitting TRBD1. V lost 6 bases and J lost 2; bases outside the gene matches: 4. The CDR3 is made up of 14 amino acids. The V gene's germline CDR1 is ENHRY and CDR2 SYGVKD. In DNA form, the CDR3 reads TGTGCCATCAGGGGACAGGGGCCGGCCTACGAGCAGTACTTC. It specifies CAIRGQGPAYEQYF.

In this sample, this clone turned up a few times. This chain joins TRBV6-1 and TRBJ1-2; D remains unclear. The V and J ends lost 2 bases and 3 bases respectively, with 10 bases between them. CDR1 is MNHNS and CDR2 is SASEGT in the germline V gene. This CDR3 has 14 residues. CDR3 residues: CASSELGRDYGYTF. The CDR3, as DNA: TGTGCCAGCAGTGAACTAGGGAGAGACTATGGCTACACCTTC.

The rearrangement links TRBV5-1 to TRBJ2-3; the D call may be TRBD1 or TRBD2 (5 bases each). This CDR3 contains 15 residues. The germline gives CDR1 SGHRS, CDR2 YFSETQ. V was pared by 2 bases and J by 5 bases, with 15 bases between. CDR3 DNA sequence: TGCGCCAGCAGCTTATCGACAGAGGGAATAGATACGCAGTATTTT. This sequence encodes CASSLSTEGIDTQYF.

The chain joins TRBV5-1 to TRBJ1-3, with D unclear. This CDR3 contains 14 residues. Looked up from germline, CDR1 is SGHRS and CDR2 is YFSETQ. V shed 0 bases and J shed 0 bases, with 4 bases lying between them. The CDR3 nucleotides are TGCGCCAGCAGCTTGGATGTCTCTGGAAACACCATATATTTT. This translates into CASSLDVSGNTIYF.

This chain uses TRBV27 with TRBJ2-2, with 8 bases that match TRBD1. Trimming removed 3 bases from V and 5 bases from J; junction bases left unmatched: 8. This CDR3 has 16 residues. Germline V gene sequence: CDR1 MNHEY, CDR2 SMNVEV (reference sequence). The CDR3: CASSFSNRGFTGELFF. In DNA, the CDR3 is TGTGCCAGCAGTTTCTCGAACAGGGGGTTTACCGGGGAGCTGTTTTTT.

This chain joins TRBV13 and TRBJ2-5; tentatively, D is TRBD1 or TRBD2 (6 bases each). V was pared by 3 bases and J by 3 bases, with 11 bases between. Germline V CDR1 and CDR2: PRHDT, FYEKMQ (reference sequence). The CDR3 runs 14 residues. CDR3 coding DNA: TGTGCCAGCAGCTTTGCAGGGGAGGAAGAGACCCAGTACTTC. This sequence encodes CASSFAGEEETQYF.

J is TRBJ2-1 and V is TRBV4-1; 11 positions match TRBD2. Germline V gene data show CDR1 as MGHRA and CDR2 as YSYEKL. Germline trimming cut 2 bases from V and 4 bases from J; bases unmatched to any gene: 7. This CDR3 comprises 17 residues. CDR3 loop: CASSQTPLAGGYNEQFF. CDR3 in DNA: TGCGCCAGCAGCCAAACCCCCCTAGCGGGAGGTTACAATGAGCAGTTCTTC.

The chain recombines TRBV12-5 with TRBJ2-1; the D gene is possibly TRBD2 (5 bases). CDR1 is LGHNT and CDR2 is FRNRAP in the germline V gene. Trimming cost V 4 bases and J 6 bases, with 10 bases left between them. The CDR3 contains 13 residues. This CDR3 reads CASGSPAGNEQFF. The DNA of the CDR3 is TGTGCTAGTGGTTCGCCCGCGGGCAATGAGCAGTTCTTC.

This chain connects TRBV7-3 to TRBJ2-1; D gene ambiguous. CDR1 and CDR2 (germline): SGHTA, FQGTGA. The CDR3 runs to 16 residues. Trimming shortened V by 5 bases and J by 0 bases, and 14 bases separated the two germline ends. CDR3 region: CASSLLGLSSYNEQFF. DNA for the CDR3: TGTGCCAGCAGCCTACTTGGGTTAAGCTCCTACAATGAGCAGTTCTTC.

The chain uses TRBV6-1 and TRBJ1-1, with a weak D call TRBD1 (5 bases). In germline, CDR1 is MNHNS, CDR2 SASEGT. This CDR3 comprises 13 residues. V gave up 7 bases and J gave up 6 bases, with 15 bases separating them. The CDR3 DNA sequence: TGTGCCAGCACCCTAGCGATGGGACCTGAAGCTTTCTTT. Translation gives CASTLAMGPEAFF.

This rearrangement joins TRBV5-5 to TRBJ2-2, with 13 bases that match TRBD2. CDR3 length: 17 residues. Germline loops: CDR1 SGHKS, CDR2 YYEKEE (reference sequence). V dropped 4 bases and J dropped 7; count of bases not matched to a gene: 10. This CDR3 is CASSPRTSGRTGGELFF. The CDR3 DNA reads TGTGCCAGCAGCCCCCGGACTAGCGGGAGAACGGGCGGGGAGCTGTTTTTT.

As DNA, the CDR3 is TGTGCCAGCAGCTTGTATGACAGGCCGGGCTCTGGGGCCAACGTCCTGACTTTC. Its translation is CASSLYDRPGSGANVLTF. The rearrangement joins TRBV5-5 to TRBJ2-6; D might be TRBD1 (6 bases). This CDR3 has 18 residues. Germline CDR1 SGHKS, CDR2 YYEKEE (reference sequence). Trimming stripped 1 base from V and 0 bases from J, with 14 bases between.

The chain has TRBV1 and TRBJ2-1. TRBV1 is an annotated pseudogene. This CDR3 is 15 amino acids long. CDR3 region: CTSSQDLMGFNEQFF. The CDR3 DNA reads as TGCACCAGCAGCCAAGATTTAATGGGTTTCAATGAGCAGTTCTTC.

This chain links TRBV10-3 with TRBJ1-5, with unresolved D. CDR1 and CDR2 from the germline V gene are ENHRY and SYGVKD. The CDR3 spans 13 residues. Trimming left V 6 bases short and J 4 bases short, with 10 bases between. The CDR3 DNA is TGTGCCATCAGCCCGGAAGCGAATCAGCCCCAGCATTTT. Its translation is CAISPEANQPQHF.

The V and J genes are TRBV27 and TRBJ2-5; perhaps TRBD1 as D (6 bases). The CDR3 runs 13 residues. CDR1 and CDR2 (germline): MNHEY, SMNVEV (reference sequence). The V end lost 6 bases, the J end lost 5 bases, and 13 bases lay between the germline ends. The CDR3 nucleotides read TGTGCCAGCAGCCTACAGGGTCTGGAGACCCAGTACTTC. Protein product: CASSLQGLETQYF.

The chain employs TRBV11-2 and TRBJ2-7, with TRBD2 matching over 7 bases. The CDR3 consists of 16 residues. CDR1 SGHAT and CDR2 FQNNGV come from the germline V gene. The ends lost 3 bases at V and 4 bases at J; junction bases unmatched: 12. The CDR3: CASSFTYRREIYEQYF. CDR3 coding DNA: TGTGCCAGCAGCTTTACATATCGGCGGGAGATTTACGAGCAGTACTTC. The entire variable domain, with the rest obtained from reference TRBV11-2 and TRBJ2-7, is as follows: EAGVAQSPRYKIIEKRQSVAFWCNPISGHATLYWYQQILGQGPKLLIQFQNNGVVDDSQLPKDRFSAERLKGVDSTLKIQPAKLEDSAVYLCASSFTYRREIYEQYFGPGTRLTVT.

In regard to this clone: The same CDR3 also results from other DNA sequences found in this sample. The rearrangement uses TRBV7-8 and TRBJ2-7; a possible D gene is TRBD2 (5 bases). In germline, CDR1 is SGHVS, CDR2 FQNEAQ. Trimming took 1 base from V and 0 from J, leaving 10 bases between them. The CDR3 runs to 15 residues. The CDR3 spells CASSLEGLHSYEQYF. CDR3 sequence (DNA): TGTGCCAGCAGCTTAGAAGGACTGCACTCCTACGAGCAGTACTTC.

The chain carries TRBV29-1 and TRBJ2-3, with TRBD2 matching over 12 bases. The CDR3 runs to 16 residues. The germline gives CDR1 SQVTM, CDR2 ANQGSEA. The V and J ends lost 2 bases and 0 bases, in that order; junction bases with no gene match: 3. CDR3 nucleotides: TGCAGCGTTGAACTAGCGGGAGGGACTAGCACAGATACGCAGTATTTT. It translates to CSVELAGGTSTDTQYF.

This chain uses TRBV29-1 with TRBJ2-1, with 10 bases aligning to TRBD2. V trimming: 6 bases; J trimming: 7 bases; junction bases outside the gene matches: 12. The CDR3 has 15 residues. CDR1 and CDR2 from the germline V gene are SQVTM and ANQGSEA. The CDR3 loop is CSVSRAGGPGNEQFF. CDR3 nucleotide sequence: TGCAGCGTCTCCCGAGCGGGAGGGCCAGGAAATGAGCAGTTCTTC.

The chain uses TRBV5-1 and TRBJ1-1; no firm D call. In germline, CDR1 is SGHRS, CDR2 YFSETQ. This CDR3 comprises 13 residues. Deletions cut 5 bases from V and 3 bases from J, with 11 bases between. For the CDR3, the DNA is TGCGCCAGCAGGTGGACGGCCCACACTGAAGCTTTCTTT. This encodes CASRWTAHTEAFF.

The chain recombines TRBV7-2 with TRBJ2-1; TRBD2 agrees at 10 bases. V trimming: 6 bases; J trimming: 6 bases; junction bases outside the gene matches: 14. CDR3 length: 17 residues. In germline, CDR1 is SGHTA, CDR2 FQGNSA. The CDR3 loop is CASSLSSTSGALNEQFF. As DNA, the CDR3 is TGTGCCAGCAGTCTATCCTCTACTAGCGGGGCCCTCAATGAGCAGTTCTTC.

The chain carries TRBV5-4 and TRBJ2-3; D is perhaps TRBD2 (6 bases). The CDR3 extends over 16 amino acids. CDR1 and CDR2 from the germline V gene are SGHNT and YYREEE (reference sequence). With 4 bases removed from V and 0 bases from J, the gap between germline ends came to 15 bases. The CDR3 loop reads CASSRDGRPSTDTQYF. CDR3 coding DNA: TGTGCCAGCAGCCGGGACGGGAGACCTAGCACAGATACGCAGTATTTT.

V is TRBV18 and J is TRBJ2-7; D ambiguous. The CDR3 consists of 16 residues. Germline CDR1 is KGHSH and CDR2 is LQKENI. Trimming removed 1 base at V and 5 bases at J, with 18 bases between. The CDR3 protein is CASSPLSAALTHEQYF. CDR3 in DNA: TGTGCCAGCTCACCACTCTCGGCAGCCTTGACCCACGAGCAGTACTTC.

This clone was seen a handful of times. This sample includes further DNA sequences coding for the same CDR3. V is TRBV5-8 and J is TRBJ2-3; D is possibly TRBD2 (5 bases). Germline V CDR1 and CDR2: SGHTS, YDEGEE. V was clipped by 0 bases and J by 3 bases, with 8 bases between them. This CDR3 contains 14 residues. Written as DNA, the CDR3 is TGTGCCAGCAGCTTGGATCGGGGAACAGATACGCAGTATTTT. Translation gives CASSLDRGTDTQYF.

The rearrangement joins TRBV5-1 to TRBJ2-3; TRBD2 matches 13 bases. This CDR3 region has 18 residues. V lost 3 bases, J lost 3 bases, and 10 bases stayed unmatched. The germline CDR1 and CDR2 sequences are SGHRS and YFSETQ. In DNA, the CDR3 is TGCGCCAGCAGCTCTACTAGCGGGGGGGCCCACAGGACAGATACGCAGTATTTT. Translating it yields CASSSTSGGAHRTDTQYF. Together with reference TRBV5-1 and TRBJ2-3, the CDR3 gives the full variable domain: KAGVTQTPRYLIKTRGQQVTLSCSPISGHRSVSWYQQTPGQGLQFLFEYFSETQRNKGNFPGRFSGRQFSNSRSEMNVSTLELGDSALYLCASSSTSGGAHRTDTQYFGPGTRLTVL.

To note about this clone: Distinct nucleotide sequences in the sample also encode this CDR3. The chain combines TRBV20-1 with TRBJ1-2; no definite D call. The CDR3 is 11 residues long. Germline CDR1 reads DFQATT; CDR2 reads SNEGSKA (reference sequence). Deletions cut 3 bases from V and 1 base from J, with 3 bases between. The CDR3 bases are TGCAGTGCTAGGGTTAACTATGGCTACACCTTC. It encodes CSARVNYGYTF.